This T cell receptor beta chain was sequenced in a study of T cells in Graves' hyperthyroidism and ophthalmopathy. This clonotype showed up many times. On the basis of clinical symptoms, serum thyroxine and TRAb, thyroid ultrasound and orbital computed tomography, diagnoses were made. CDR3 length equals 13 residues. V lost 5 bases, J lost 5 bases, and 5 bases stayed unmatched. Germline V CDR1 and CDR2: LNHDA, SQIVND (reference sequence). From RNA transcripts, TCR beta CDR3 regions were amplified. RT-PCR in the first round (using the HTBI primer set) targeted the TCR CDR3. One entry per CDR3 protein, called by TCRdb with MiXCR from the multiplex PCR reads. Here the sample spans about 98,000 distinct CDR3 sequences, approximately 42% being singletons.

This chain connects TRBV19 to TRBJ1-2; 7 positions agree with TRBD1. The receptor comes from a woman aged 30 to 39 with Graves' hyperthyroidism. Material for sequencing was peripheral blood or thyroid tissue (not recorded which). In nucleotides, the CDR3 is TGTGCCAGTAGTGGGACAGACAGATATGGCTACACCTTC. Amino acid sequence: CASSGTDRYGYTF.